These T cell receptor beta chains were read from a single sample in a study of blood T cells in healthy people across ages. TCRdb re-called the 5' RACE reads through MiXCR, storing one row per CDR3 protein. The table has approximately 850,000 distinct CDR3 sequences, 58% seen once. The specimen sequenced was blood. The receptors stem from a man aged 25-45 years in good health. Each CDR3 is given with its conserved first and last residue. The D gene is left open where the match is weak. Size is omitted from some rows. Given values are once, few, many or a class for expanded clones.

TRBV7-9	NA	once	TRBJ2-3	TGTGCCAGCAGCGATGGCTGGCAGGGAGAGTACACAGATACGCAGTATTTT	CASSDGWQGEYTDTQYF
TRBV6-1	NA	NA	TRBJ1-5	TGTGCCAGCAGCGTCGGGACGGCGGGCGTAGGCAATCAGCCCCAGCATTTT	CASSVGTAGVGNQPQHF
TRBV30	NA	NA	TRBJ1-2	TGTGCCTGGAGTCGGGGGACCAATAACAACTATGGCTACACCTTC	CAWSRGTNNNYGYTF
TRBV7-2	TRBD2	NA	TRBJ2-1	TGTGCCAGCAGGTTACTAACGGGAGGAGGGAATGAGCAGTTCTTC	CASRLLTGGGNEQFF
TRBV7-2	TRBD2	many	TRBJ2-1	TGTGCCAGCAGACTACTAGCGGGGAACTACAATGAGCAGTTCTTC	CASRLLAGNYNEQFF
TRBV7-2	TRBD2	many	TRBJ2-2	TGTGCCAGCAGCTCAAGTGGACTAGCCCCCGGGGAGCTGTTTTTT	CASSSSGLAPGELFF
TRBV7-2	NA	NA	TRBJ2-5	TGTGCCAGCAGCGTGAGCGGGCTTTTCCAAGAGACCCAGTACTTC	CASSVSGLFQETQYF
TRBV20-1	NA	NA	TRBJ2-1	TGCAGTGCCTCCTTTATTAGAGAATGGCCCAAGGTAGAGCAGTTCTTC	CSASFIREWPKVEQFF
TRBV9	TRBD2	once	TRBJ2-3	TGTGCCAGCAGCCAAGTGGCCGGGACTAGCGGGATAGATACGCAGTATTTT	CASSQVAGTSGIDTQYF
TRBV29-1	NA	NA	TRBJ2-5	TGCAGCGTTGTGAGAATCCAAGAGACCCAGTACTTC	CSVVRIQETQYF